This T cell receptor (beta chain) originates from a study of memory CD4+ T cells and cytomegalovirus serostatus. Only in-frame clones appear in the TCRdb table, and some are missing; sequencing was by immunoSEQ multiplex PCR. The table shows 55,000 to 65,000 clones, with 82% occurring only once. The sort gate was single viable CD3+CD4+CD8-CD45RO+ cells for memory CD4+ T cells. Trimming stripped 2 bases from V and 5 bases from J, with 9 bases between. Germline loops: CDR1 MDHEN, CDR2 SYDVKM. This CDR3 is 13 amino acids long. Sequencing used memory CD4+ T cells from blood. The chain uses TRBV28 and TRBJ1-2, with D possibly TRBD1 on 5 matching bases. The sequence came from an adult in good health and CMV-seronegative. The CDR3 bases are TGTGCCAGCAGTTTAGCGGGGCCATATGGCTACACCTTC. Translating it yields CASSLAGPYGYTF.